These 14 T cell receptor beta chains came from one sample sequenced in a study of glioma-infiltrating T cells. The iRepertoire nested amplicon-rescue multiplex PCR amplified TCR alpha and beta CDR3s from RNA. In TCRdb, the multiplex PCR reads were re-called with MiXCR into one record per CDR3 protein. Of approximately 100,000 distinct CDR3 sequences in the sample, about 28% are singletons; the top ten hold 35% to 55%. Sample: glioma tissue, nonneoplastic brain tissue, or PBMCs (not recorded which). All receptors derive from a human donor with low-grade glioma or glioblastoma, undergoing nonglioma brain surgery, or in good health (not recorded which).

About this clonotype: At one of its ends the junction is not consistent with the germline gene, which may arise from a read error. The chain joins TRBV10-2 to TRBJ1-2; no clear D gene. In germline, CDR1 is WSHSY, CDR2 SAAADI. There are 13 residues in the CDR3. CDR3: CALWVQSNNGYTF. The CDR3 DNA sequence: TGTGCCCTATGGGTTCAGAGCAACAATGGCTACACCTTC.

In its sample, this clonotype was seen a few times. J is TRBJ2-1 and V is TRBV10-3; a possible D gene is TRBD1 (6 bases). The CDR3 spans 14 residues. Germline CDR1 and CDR2: ENHRY and SYGVKD. V lost 3 bases to trimming and J lost 3 bases, with 9 bases between them. The CDR3 sequence is CAISDRGGYNEQFF. CDR3 sequence (DNA): TGTGCCATCAGTGACCGAGGGGGCTACAATGAGCAGTTCTTC.

The rearrangement joins TRBV12-3 or TRBV12-4 to TRBJ2-5; 11 nucleotides match TRBD2. The V segment lost 0 bases and the J segment 2 bases; nucleotides outside the gene matches: 14. CDR3 length equals 20 residues. The CDR3 is CASSLAEPGLAVFRQETQYF. CDR3 bases: TGTGCCAGCAGTTTAGCAGAGCCGGGACTAGCGGTGTTTCGACAAGAGACCCAGTACTTC.

With regard to this clonotype: This may stem from a read error, because a much larger clone lies one nucleotide away. The chain combines TRBV20-1 with TRBJ2-1; 7 nucleotides match TRBD2. CDR3 length: 14 amino acids. V lost 7 bases and J lost 8; bases outside the gene matches: 14. CDR1 is DFQATT, CDR2 SNEGSKA, per germline (reference sequence). CDR3 region: CSDTDGLVDYEQFF. CDR3 nucleotides: TGCAGTGATACCGACGGACTAGTCGACTATGAGCAGTTCTTC.

At least ten counts were recorded for this clonotype. The rearrangement uses TRBV4-2 and TRBJ1-5; D might be TRBD1 (5 bases). The CDR3 extends over 13 amino acids. The V gene's germline CDR1 is LGHNA and CDR2 YNFKEQ. Trimming took off 1 base at V and 7 bases at J, with 8 bases between the two ends. The CDR3 protein is CASSQAGWQPQHF. The CDR3 coding sequence is TGTGCCAGCAGCCAAGCAGGGTGGCAGCCCCAGCATTTT.

This clonotype was observed a handful of times. The chain uses TRBV5-1 and TRBJ1-4; 7 bases match TRBD1. The CDR3 loop spans 14 amino acids. CDR1 and CDR2 from the germline V gene are SGHRS and YFSETQ. V lost 2 bases, J lost 5 bases, and 3 bases stayed unmatched. Here the CDR3 DNA reads TGCGCCAGCAGCTTCCTGGGACAGAATGAAAAACTGTTTTTT. Translating gives CASSFLGQNEKLFF.

As for this clonotype: A clone one base away is much larger, so this may be a read error. The chain is built from TRBV27 and TRBJ2-5, with TRBD2 as a possible D gene (6 bases). From germline, CDR1 is MNHEY and CDR2 SMNVEV (reference sequence). The CDR3 extends over 16 amino acids. The CDR3 sequence is CASRPQRGTGGETKYF. DNA for the CDR3: TGTGCCAGCAGGCCTCAACGGGGGACGGGCGGAGAGACCAAGTACTTC.

The rearrangement joins TRBV4-2 to TRBJ2-7, with TRBD1 identical over 7 bases. CDR1 and CDR2 from the germline V gene are LGHNA and YNFKEQ. This CDR3 spans 15 amino acids. V lost 4 bases, J lost 2 bases, and 8 bases stayed unmatched. CDR3 amino acids: CASSLSGTAPYEQYF. The DNA of the CDR3 is TGTGCCAGCAGCCTTTCTGGGACAGCCCCCTACGAGCAGTACTTC.

This clonotype has a count of ten or more. The chain links TRBV7-3 to TRBJ1-1; 8 nucleotides align to TRBD1. J was trimmed by 3 bases and V by 5 bases; bases with no gene match: 2. Germline V gene lookup returns CDR1 SGHTA and CDR2 FQGTGA. This CDR3 is 13 amino acids long. CDR3: CASSPDRDTEAFF. CDR3 nucleotide sequence: TGTGCCAGCAGCCCGGACAGGGACACTGAAGCTTTCTTT. Variable domain in full (rest from reference TRBV7-3 and TRBJ1-1): GAGVSQTPSNKVTEKGKYVELRCDPISGHTALYWYRQSLGQGPEFLIYFQGTGAADDSGLPNDRFFAVRPEGSVSTLKIQRTERGDSAVYLCASSPDRDTEAFFGQGTRLTVV.

The rearrangement uses TRBV19 and TRBJ1-1; no definite D call. The germline V gene has CDR1 LNHDA and CDR2 SQIVND (reference sequence). The CDR3 contains 17 residues. V dropped 4 bases and J dropped 0 bases, with 18 bases sitting between them. The CDR3 protein is CASSTGVYGPMNTEAFF. The CDR3 region has the DNA TGTGCCAGTAGTACTGGGGTGTATGGGCCAATGAACACTGAAGCTTTCTTT.

This clonotype was observed a handful of times. The chain has TRBV11-2 and TRBJ1-5, with a tentative D call TRBD1 (5 bases). The CDR3 extends over 15 amino acids. Trimming stripped 1 base from V and 4 bases from J, with 11 bases between. Germline loops: CDR1 SGHAT, CDR2 FQNNGV. The CDR3 reads CASSLGNPGNQPQHF. The CDR3 bases are TGTGCCAGCAGCTTAGGGAACCCAGGGAATCAGCCCCAGCATTTT.

Details on this clonotype: Just one base apart from a much larger clone, this may be a read error. The CDR3 spells CASSGGSGNSPLYF. The CDR3 DNA reads as TGTGCCAGCAGCGGTGGGTCGGGTAATTCACCCCTCTACTTT. The chain employs TRBV5-4 and TRBJ1-6; D not resolved. The CDR3 consists of 14 residues. Germline CDR1 SGHNT, CDR2 YYREEE (reference sequence). Drawing the rest from reference TRBV5-4 and TRBJ1-6, the complete variable domain is ETGVTQSPTHLIKTRGQQVTLRCSSQSGHNTVSWYQQALGQGPQFIFQYYREEENGRGNFPPRFSGLQFPNYSSELNVNALELDDSALYLCASSGGSGNSPLYFGNGTRLTVT.

This clonotype was counted only a few times. A much larger clone lies one base from this, so it may be a read error. V is TRBV2 and J is TRBJ1-1, with D possibly matching TRBD1 (5 bases). Trimming stripped 6 bases from V and 7 bases from J, with 18 bases between. Germline lookup yields CDR1 SNHLY and CDR2 FYNNEI. The CDR3 contains 14 residues. The CDR3 spells CASRGRSGYGEAFF. The CDR3 bases are TGTGCCAGCAGGGGCCGATCAGGGTACGGTGAAGCTTTCTTT.

This clonotype has at least ten counts. The J gene is TRBJ2-3, the V gene TRBV12-3 or TRBV12-4; no clear D gene. V was pared by 4 bases and J by 1 base, with 12 bases between. The CDR3 is 15 amino acids. The CDR3 region is CASSWNALRTDTQYF. The CDR3 DNA follows: TGTGCCAGCAGTTGGAATGCCCTTCGCACAGATACGCAGTATTTT.